Given below is one T cell receptor beta chain in context. Its antigen is currently unknown. Next came a second PCR, run for roughly 6 to 11 cycles, which used a sample-barcoded 5' primer along with a J-beta primer mix. TCRdb re-called the 5' RACE reads through MiXCR, storing one row per CDR3 protein. The data contain 1.5 million to 2 million distinct CDR3 sequences, around half of them singletons. In terms of origin and age, donors were healthy Caucasian individuals from Russia aged about 6 to 100. The entry originates in a study of blood T cells in healthy people across ages. General study results and limits: Lack of knowledge of donor CMV status possibly confounded expanded clonotype changes. Diversity of TCR beta per million T cells declined in a roughly linear way with age. When set beside aged donors, long-lived donors presented more naive CD4+ cells and higher diversity.

Sequenced input: blood. The clonotype comes from a woman aged 40 to 49 in good health.

Here the CDR3 reads CASSQDIGTVEQFF. Here the CDR3 DNA reads TGTGCCAGCAGCCAAGATATAGGGACGGTTGAGCAGTTCTTC. This rearrangement joins TRBV4-2 to TRBJ2-1; TRBD1 or TRBD2 may be the D gene (5 bases each). The CDR3 runs 14 residues. Germline V lookup: CDR1 LGHNA, CDR2 YNFKEQ. Trimming removed 0 bases from V and 9 bases from J, with 12 bases in between.